These T cell receptor beta chains were read from a single sample in a study of blood T cell repertoires in COVID-19. Generated by immunoSEQ multiplex PCR, the TCRdb table keeps only in-frame clones and is missing some. Of some 160,000 clones listed, approximately 80% are singletons. Sequenced input: peripheral blood. These receptor sequences come from a woman of 80 years or more with COVID-19, enrolled during active disease. The CDR3 runs from the conserved cysteine through the conserved F or W. A clone size is listed for some rows: how often the clone was seen (once, few, many), or a class if it is expanded.

j_call clone_size v_call cdr3_aa
TRBJ2-1 . TRBV5-1 CASSFTGTSGGNEQFF
TRBJ1-1 . TRBV4-1 CASSQRVGTGVNTEAFF
TRBJ1-6 . TRBV3-1/TRBV3-2 CASSLAGNNSPLHF
TRBJ1-1 . TRBV6-5 CASSKTGDNTEAFF
TRBJ2-7 . TRBV2 CASSNGLKYEQYF
TRBJ1-1 . TRBV28 CASRTGTATYTEAFF
TRBJ1-1 . TRBV9 CASSSRQGSLNTEAFF
TRBJ1-1 . TRBV5-6 CASSLVAGKGAFF
TRBJ2-3 . TRBV29-1 CSVAPGAGRGDTQYF
TRBJ2-5 . TRBV6-5 CAGAARYQETQYF
TRBJ2-2 . TRBV9 CASSVTSGGPGGELFF
TRBJ2-7 . TRBV19 CASGARQAPYEQYF
TRBJ1-1 . TRBV6-5 CASSQGWARNTEAFF
TRBJ2-7 . TRBV11-2 CASSFSGGYYEQYF
TRBJ2-3 . TRBV25-1 CASSRPFGEHTQYF
TRBJ2-7 . TRBV10-1 CASREGLAGIYEQYF
TRBJ1-2 . TRBV25-1 CASSSQPGQGIGYTF
TRBJ1-4 . TRBV19 CASRPGGSGNEKLFF
TRBJ2-1 once TRBV15 CATSRDSTGGYNEQFF
TRBJ1-6 . TRBV5-1 CASSVKPGVYNSPLHF
TRBJ1-4 . TRBV6-5 CATSWGTGEEKLFF
TRBJ2-7 . TRBV4-1 CASSQPDRWNEQYF
TRBJ1-1 . TRBV3-1/TRBV3-2 CASSFQGVDEAFF
TRBJ1-4 once TRBV27 CASSLKLHHNEKLFF
TRBJ1-2 . TRBV7-3 CASSPTGSAGYTF
TRBJ2-7 few TRBV2 CASTLGAASEQYF